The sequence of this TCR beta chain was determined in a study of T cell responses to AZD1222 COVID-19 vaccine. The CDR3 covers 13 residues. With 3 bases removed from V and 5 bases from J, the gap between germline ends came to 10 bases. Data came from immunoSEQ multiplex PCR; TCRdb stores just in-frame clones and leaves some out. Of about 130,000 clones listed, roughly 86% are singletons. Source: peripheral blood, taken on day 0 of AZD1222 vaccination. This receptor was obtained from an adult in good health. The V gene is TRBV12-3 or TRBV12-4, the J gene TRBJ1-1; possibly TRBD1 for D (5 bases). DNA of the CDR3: TGTGCCAGCAGTTTGGCGGGGGGAACTGAAGCTTTCTTT. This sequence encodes CASSLAGGTEAFF.